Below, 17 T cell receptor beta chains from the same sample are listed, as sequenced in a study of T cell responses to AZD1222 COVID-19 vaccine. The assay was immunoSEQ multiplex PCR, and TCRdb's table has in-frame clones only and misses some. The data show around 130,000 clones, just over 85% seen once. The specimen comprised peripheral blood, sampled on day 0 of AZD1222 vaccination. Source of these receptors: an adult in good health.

CDR3 bases: TGTGCCAGCTCATCCCAGGGGCAGGAGAATGAAAAACTGTTTTTT. Translation: CASSSQGQENEKLFF. The chain uses TRBV18 and TRBJ1-4; weak D call: TRBD1 (6 bases). Germline V gene sequence: CDR1 KGHSH, CDR2 LQKENI. V lost 5 bases and J 5 bases, leaving 15 bases between the germline ends. This CDR3 has 15 residues.

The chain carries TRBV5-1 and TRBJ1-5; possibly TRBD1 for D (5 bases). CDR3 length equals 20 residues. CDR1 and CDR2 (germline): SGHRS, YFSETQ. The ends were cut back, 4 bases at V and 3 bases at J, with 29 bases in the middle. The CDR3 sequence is CASSSSDRDARWWDNQPQHF. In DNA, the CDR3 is TGCGCCAGCAGCAGTTCGGACCGGGACGCTAGATGGTGGGACAATCAGCCCCAGCATTTT.

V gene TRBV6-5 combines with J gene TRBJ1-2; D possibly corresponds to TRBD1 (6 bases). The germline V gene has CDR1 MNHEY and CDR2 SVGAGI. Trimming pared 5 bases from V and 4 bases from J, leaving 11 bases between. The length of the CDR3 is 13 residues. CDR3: CASSPDRSYGYTF. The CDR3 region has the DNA TGTGCCAGCAGTCCGGACAGATCCTATGGCTACACCTTC.

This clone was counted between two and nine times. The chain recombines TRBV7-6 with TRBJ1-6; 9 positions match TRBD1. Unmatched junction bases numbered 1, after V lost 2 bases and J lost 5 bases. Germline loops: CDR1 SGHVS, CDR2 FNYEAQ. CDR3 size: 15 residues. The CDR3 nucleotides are TGTGCCAGCAGCTTAAGGGACAGGGATAATTCACCCCTCCACTTT. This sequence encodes CASSLRDRDNSPLHF.

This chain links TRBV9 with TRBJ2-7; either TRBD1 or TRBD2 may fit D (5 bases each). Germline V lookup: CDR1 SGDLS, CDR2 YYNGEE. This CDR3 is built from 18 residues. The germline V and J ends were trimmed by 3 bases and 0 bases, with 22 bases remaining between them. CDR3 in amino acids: CASSATPERGPSSYEQYF. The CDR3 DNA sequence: TGTGCCAGCAGCGCGACCCCCGAGAGGGGCCCTAGCTCCTACGAGCAGTACTTC. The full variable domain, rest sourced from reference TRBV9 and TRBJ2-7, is DSGVTQTPKHLITATGQRVTLRCSPRSGDLSVYWYQQSLDQGLQFLIQYYNGEERAKGNILERFSAQQFPDLHSELNLSSLELGDSALYFCASSATPERGPSSYEQYFGPGTRLTVT.

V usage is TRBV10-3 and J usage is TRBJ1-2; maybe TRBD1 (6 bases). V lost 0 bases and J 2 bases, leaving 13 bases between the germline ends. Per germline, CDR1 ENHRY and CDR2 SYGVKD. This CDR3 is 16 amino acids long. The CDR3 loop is CAISESRTAGNYGYTF. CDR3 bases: TGTGCCATCAGTGAGTCGAGGACAGCGGGGAACTATGGCTACACCTTC.

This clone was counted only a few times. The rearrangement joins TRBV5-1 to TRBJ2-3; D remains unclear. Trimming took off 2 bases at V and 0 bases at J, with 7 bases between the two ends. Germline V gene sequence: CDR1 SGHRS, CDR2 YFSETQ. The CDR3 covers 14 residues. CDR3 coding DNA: TGCGCCAGCAGCTTACCCGCTAGCACAGATACGCAGTATTTT. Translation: CASSLPASTDTQYF.

CDR3 in amino acids: CASSLEPNNEQFF. DNA of the CDR3: TGTGCCAGCAGTTTAGAACCGAACAATGAGCAGTTCTTC. This chain joins TRBV12-3 or TRBV12-4 and TRBJ2-1; D uncertain. V dropped 1 base and J dropped 5 bases, with 6 bases sitting between them. The CDR3 totals 13 residues.

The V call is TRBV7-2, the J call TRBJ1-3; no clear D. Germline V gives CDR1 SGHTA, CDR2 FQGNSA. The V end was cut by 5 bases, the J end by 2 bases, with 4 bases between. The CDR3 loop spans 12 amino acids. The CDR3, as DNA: TGTGCCAGCAGCCCAACTGGAAACACCATATATTTT. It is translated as CASSPTGNTIYF.

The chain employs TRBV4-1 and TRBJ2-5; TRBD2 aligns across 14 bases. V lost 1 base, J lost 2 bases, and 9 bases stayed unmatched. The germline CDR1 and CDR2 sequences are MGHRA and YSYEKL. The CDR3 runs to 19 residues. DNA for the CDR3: TGCGCCAGCAGCCAAGCCAGACTAGCGGGAGGGCGGGATCAAGAGACCCAGTACTTC. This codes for CASSQARLAGGRDQETQYF.

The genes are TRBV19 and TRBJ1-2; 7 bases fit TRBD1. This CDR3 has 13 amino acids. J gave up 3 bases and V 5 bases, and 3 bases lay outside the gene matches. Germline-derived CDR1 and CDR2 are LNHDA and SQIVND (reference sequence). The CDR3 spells CASSGQEDYGYTF. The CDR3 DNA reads TGTGCCAGTAGTGGACAGGAGGACTATGGCTACACCTTC. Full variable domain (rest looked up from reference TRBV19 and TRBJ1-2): DGGITQSPKYLFRKEGQNVTLSCEQNLNHDAMYWYRQDPGQGLRLIYYSQIVNDFQKGDIAEGYSVSREKKESFPLTVTSAQKNPTAFYLCASSGQEDYGYTFGSGTRLTVV.

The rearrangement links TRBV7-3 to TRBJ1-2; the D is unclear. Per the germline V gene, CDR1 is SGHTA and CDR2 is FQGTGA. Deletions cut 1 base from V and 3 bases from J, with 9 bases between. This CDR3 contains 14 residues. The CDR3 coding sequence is TGTGCCAGCAGCTTAAACCGGGAAGACTATGGCTACACCTTC. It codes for CASSLNREDYGYTF.

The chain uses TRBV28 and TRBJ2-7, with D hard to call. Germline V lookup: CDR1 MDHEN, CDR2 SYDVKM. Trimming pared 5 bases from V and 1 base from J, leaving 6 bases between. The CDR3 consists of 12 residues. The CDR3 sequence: CASSPGSYEQYF. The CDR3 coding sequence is TGTGCCAGCAGTCCCGGGTCCTACGAGCAGTACTTC.

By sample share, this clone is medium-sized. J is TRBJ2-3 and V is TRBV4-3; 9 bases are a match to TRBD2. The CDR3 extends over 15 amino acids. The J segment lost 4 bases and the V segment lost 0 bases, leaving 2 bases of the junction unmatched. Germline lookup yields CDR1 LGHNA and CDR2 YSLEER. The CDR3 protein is CASSQERGGSDTQYF. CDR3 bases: TGCGCCAGCAGCCAAGAGCGGGGGGGCTCAGATACGCAGTATTTT.

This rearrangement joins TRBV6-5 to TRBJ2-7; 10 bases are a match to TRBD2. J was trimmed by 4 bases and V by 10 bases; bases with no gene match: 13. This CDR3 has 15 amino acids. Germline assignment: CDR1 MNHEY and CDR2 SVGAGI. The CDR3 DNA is TGTGCCACCGAGAGGGTAGCGGGGGGCGGTTACGAGCAGTACTTC. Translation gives CATERVAGGGYEQYF.

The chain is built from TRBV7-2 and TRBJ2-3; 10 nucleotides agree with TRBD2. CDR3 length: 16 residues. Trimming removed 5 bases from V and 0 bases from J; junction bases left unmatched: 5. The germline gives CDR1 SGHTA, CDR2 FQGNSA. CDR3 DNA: TGTGCCAGCAGCCCCAGGACTAGCGGAAGCACAGATACGCAGTATTTT. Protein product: CASSPRTSGSTDTQYF.

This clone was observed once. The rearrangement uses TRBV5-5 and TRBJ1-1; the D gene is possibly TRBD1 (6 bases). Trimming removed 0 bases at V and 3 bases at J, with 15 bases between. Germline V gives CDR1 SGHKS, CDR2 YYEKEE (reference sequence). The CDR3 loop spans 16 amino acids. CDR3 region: CASSLVQGLLYTEAFF. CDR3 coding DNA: TGTGCCAGCAGCTTGGTACAGGGACTCTTATACACTGAAGCTTTCTTT.